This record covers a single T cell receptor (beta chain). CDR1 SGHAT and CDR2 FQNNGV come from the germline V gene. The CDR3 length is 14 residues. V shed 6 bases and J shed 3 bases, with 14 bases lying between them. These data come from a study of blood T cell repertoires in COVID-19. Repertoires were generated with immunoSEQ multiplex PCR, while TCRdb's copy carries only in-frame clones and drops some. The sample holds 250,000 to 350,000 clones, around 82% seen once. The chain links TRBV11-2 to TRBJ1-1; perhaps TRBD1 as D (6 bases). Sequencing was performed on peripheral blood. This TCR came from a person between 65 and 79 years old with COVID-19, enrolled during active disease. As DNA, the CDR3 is TGTGCCAGCAGTAAACCGGGACAAGACACTGAAGCTTTCTTT. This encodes CASSKPGQDTEAFF.